This T cell receptor (beta chain) was profiled in a study of T cell responses to AZD1222 COVID-19 vaccine. Regarding the study as a whole: Seropositive AZD1222 recipients at baseline numbered only 6 or 7.

Profiling relied on immunoSEQ multiplex PCR, and the TCRdb table lists in-frame clones only, not all of them. Of around 100,000 clones in the sample, about 88% were seen once. This clone was recorded a few times. As yet, its antigen is unknown. Looked up from germline, CDR1 is ENHRY and CDR2 is SYGVKD. This CDR3 region has 18 residues. The V gene end was trimmed by 3 bases and the J gene end by 1 base; junction bases not matched to a gene: 12. The sequences come from peripheral blood, collected on day 0 of AZD1222 vaccination. The receptor was isolated from an adult in good health. The rearrangement joins TRBV10-3 to TRBJ2-5; 9 nucleotides line up with TRBD2. The CDR3 DNA is TGTGCCATCAGTGAAGGCGGGGGGGCCTTCATGGCCCAAGAGACCCAGTACTTC. The encoded protein is CAISEGGGAFMAQETQYF.